This T cell receptor (beta chain) was captured by sequencing in a study of shared clonotypes between healthy human individuals. Study details: The plates for each donor numbered three CD4 naive, three CD4 memory, two CD8 naive and one CD8 memory.

The CDR3 runs 14 residues. Germline V lookup: CDR1 MDHEN, CDR2 SYDVKM. V lost 8 bases, J lost 2 bases, and 9 bases stayed unmatched. TCRdb's table, derived via immunoSEQ multiplex PCR, lists solely in-frame clones and lacks some. The data show about 2.2 million clones, with just over 90% seen just once and about 1.6% held by the top ten. Selected positively for CCR7 and CD45RO-negative, naive CD8 cells excluded terminally differentiated effector memory CD45RA+ cells. Material: naive CD8+ T cells from PBMCs. The TCR sequence derives from a man younger than 35 in good health. Some clones in this sample may be carry-over from other donors' samples. The rearrangement joins TRBV28 to TRBJ2-7; 7 bases align to TRBD2. The CDR3 DNA sequence: TGTGCCAGCGGGAGGGTCAGGGCAACCTACGAGCAGTACTTC. It codes for CASGRVRATYEQYF.